The clone carrying this TCR beta chain was counted at least ten times. Its antigen is unknown. The TCR library protocol attached unique molecular identifiers to the individual cDNA molecules. TCRdb recomputed calls from the 5' RACE reads with MiXCR, one row per CDR3 protein. The profile shows about 80,000 distinct CDR3 sequences, about 12% of them singletons. This entry comes from a study of early T cells in non-severe SARS-CoV-2 infection. Background on the study: Sequencing was performed on bulk RNA from unsorted whole blood, leaving chains unpaired.

Broader study findings: VDJdb matching, biased toward anti-spike CD8 responses, missed private and CD4 specificities.

The sequence derives from an adult who was a healthcare worker with PCR-confirmed SARS-CoV-2 infection or an uninfected control (not recorded which). Sample: whole blood.

The DNA of the CDR3 is TGTGCCATCAGTGACCGTGCGGGAGGGCAAGGAGATACGCAGTATTTT. It specifies CAISDRAGGQGDTQYF. The chain joins TRBV10-3 to TRBJ2-3; 9 positions match TRBD2. Germline CDR1 is ENHRY and CDR2 is SYGVKD. The CDR3 covers 16 residues. V was pared by 3 bases and J by 5 bases, with 9 bases of the junction left unmatched.